The TCR beta chain under discussion was sequenced for a study of blood T cell repertoires in COVID-19. Study summary: Samples of COVID-19 (acute and convalescent) were obtained from the United States, Italy and Spain. T cells, B-cell-depleted T cells, or PBMCs supplied cDNA or gDNA.

This CDR3 region has 16 residues. Unmatched junction bases numbered 7, after V lost 2 bases and J lost 0 bases. Germline V gene data show CDR1 as MNHEY and CDR2 as SVGAGI. Assay used: immunoSEQ multiplex PCR; TCRdb lists only in-frame clones, some missing. The sample yields hundreds of thousands of clones, around 90% seen once. This chain joins TRBV6-5 and TRBJ2-7; 7 nucleotides align to TRBD1. The TCR comes from a man in his sixties who had recovered from COVID-19. The sequenced sample was peripheral blood. CDR3 sequence (DNA): TGTGCCAGCAGTTACACCCAACGACAGGGCTCCTACGAGCAGTACTTC. It encodes CASSYTQRQGSYEQYF.